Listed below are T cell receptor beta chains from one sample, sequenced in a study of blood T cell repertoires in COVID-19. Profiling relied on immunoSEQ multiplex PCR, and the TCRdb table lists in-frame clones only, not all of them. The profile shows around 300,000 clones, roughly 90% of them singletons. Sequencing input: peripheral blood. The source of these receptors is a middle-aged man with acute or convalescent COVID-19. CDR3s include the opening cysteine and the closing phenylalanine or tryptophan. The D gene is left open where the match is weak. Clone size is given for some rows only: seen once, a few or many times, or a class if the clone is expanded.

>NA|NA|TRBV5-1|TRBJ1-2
TGCGCCAGCAGCTCGTCGACAGGAGAAGCTGCCTATGGCTACACCTTC
CASSSSTGEAAYGYTF
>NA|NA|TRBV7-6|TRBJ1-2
TGTGCCAGCAGCTTAGAGGGAGGCTATGGCTACACCTTC
CASSLEGGYGYTF
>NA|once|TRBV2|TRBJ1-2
TGTGCCGCCGGGGACTATGGCTACACCTTC
CAAGDYGYTF
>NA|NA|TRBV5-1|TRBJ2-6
TGCGCCAGCAGCTTGGGACAGTCCTCTGGGGCCAACGTCCTGACTTTC
CASSLGQSSGANVLTF
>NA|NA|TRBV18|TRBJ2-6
TGTGCCAGCTCACCCAAATCTGGGGCCAACGTCCTGACTTTC
CASSPKSGANVLTF
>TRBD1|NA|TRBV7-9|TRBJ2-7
TGTGCCAGCAGCTTAGGGCAAAGGACAGGGATTTTCCTCTTC
CASSLGQRTGIFLF
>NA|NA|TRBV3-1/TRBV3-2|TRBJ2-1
TGTGCCAGCAGCCAATTGGGTCACAGTAGCTCCTACAATGAGCAGTTCTTC
CASSQLGHSSSYNEQFF
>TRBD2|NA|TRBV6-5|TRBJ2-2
TGTGCCAGCAGGGAGGGACTAGCGGGGGAGTGGGAGCTGTTTTTT
CASREGLAGEWELFF
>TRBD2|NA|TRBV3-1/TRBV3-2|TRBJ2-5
TGTGCCAGCAGCATTAGCGGGGGGAGTGGGACCCAGTACTTC
CASSISGGSGTQYF
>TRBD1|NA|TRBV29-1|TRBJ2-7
TGCAGCGCCGTGGACAGGGGGCTTTCCTACGAGCAGTACTTC
CSAVDRGLSYEQYF
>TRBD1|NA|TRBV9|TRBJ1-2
TGTGCCAGCAGCCCACTGGGACAGCCCAATGGCTACACCTTC
CASSPLGQPNGYTF
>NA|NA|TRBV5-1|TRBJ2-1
TGCGCCAGCAGCTGGGGGCAAGGGAATGAGCAGTTCTTC
CASSWGQGNEQFF
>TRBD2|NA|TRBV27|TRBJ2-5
TGTGCCAGCAGTATAGCGGGCGAGACCCAGTACTTC
CASSIAGETQYF
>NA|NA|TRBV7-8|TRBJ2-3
TGTGCCAGCAGCCGGACTAAAGGCACAGATACGCAGTATTTT
CASSRTKGTDTQYF
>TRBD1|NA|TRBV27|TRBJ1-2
TGTGCCAGCAGCGGGACAGGGCACTATGGCTACACCTTC
CASSGTGHYGYTF